Here is one T cell receptor beta chain with its context. Authors' analysis steps: Nucleated cell number was recorded as an estimate derived from reference gene primer amplification. Method: immunoSEQ multiplex PCR; TCRdb's copy keeps in-frame clones and lacks some. That table is the source of V, J and clone size, and D and trimming were worked out from the DNA. Among about 150,000 clones listed, nearly 80% were seen once. The CDR3 is 17 residues long. Germline values: CDR1 MNHNY, CDR2 SVGAGI (reference sequence). The V gene end was trimmed by 6 bases and the J gene end by 0 bases; junction bases not matched to a gene: 10. The data are from a study of blood T cell repertoires in COVID-19. Study in general: There were acute and convalescent COVID-19 samples, and they came from the United States, Italy and Spain.

The chain employs TRBV6-6 and TRBJ1-2, with 10 positions matching TRBD1. This sequence originates from a woman older than 75 with acute or convalescent COVID-19. The sample was peripheral blood. This CDR3 is CASRRQGANLSNYGYTF. For the CDR3, the DNA is TGTGCCAGCAGACGACAGGGGGCCAACCTCTCTAACTATGGCTACACCTTC.